The 27 T cell receptor beta chains below all came from one sample that was sequenced in a study of identical twins (dated by TCRdb to about 2016). Library generation was performed with 5' RACE. TCRdb records Illumina HiSeq 2000 as the sequencer. TCRdb trimmed public reads at Q25 via fastp, called clones via MiXCR and kept in-frame beta chains. Rows with one shared CDR3 protein collapse into an entry with the most common genes and DNA. The sample table records just over 500,000 distinct CDR3 sequences; roughly 21% of these occur just once. Around 0.9% of the sample is taken by the ten largest. The sample also formed part of further work on T cells expressing NK-cell markers.

What was sequenced was CD4+ T cells sorted from blood. The receptors were sampled from a woman aged 18-29 years in good health.

The V gene is TRBV18, the J gene TRBJ2-1, with D possibly TRBD2 on 6 matching bases. V was trimmed by 3 bases and J by 7 bases, leaving 10 bases between them. The CDR3 contains 13 residues. Germline V gives CDR1 KGHSH, CDR2 LQKENI. In DNA form, the CDR3 reads TGTGCCAGCTCACCGATGGAGGGGAATGAGCAGTTCTTC. Its protein product is CASSPMEGNEQFF. Drawing the rest from reference TRBV18 and TRBJ2-1, the complete variable domain is NAGVMQNPRHLVRRRGQEARLRCSPMKGHSHVYWYRQLPEEGLKFMVYLQKENIIDESGMPKERFSAEFPKEGPSILRIQQVVRGDSAAYFCASSPMEGNEQFFGPGTRLTVL.

This clonotype was seen more than once but under ten times. V and J are TRBV20-1 and TRBJ1-4; D remains unclear. The ends were cut back, 3 bases at V and 0 bases at J, with 5 bases in the middle. This CDR3 contains 13 residues. Per germline, CDR1 DFQATT and CDR2 SNEGSKA (reference sequence). The CDR3 sequence: CSARPPTNEKLFF. The CDR3 DNA reads TGCAGTGCTAGGCCTCCAACTAATGAAAAACTGTTTTTT.

The CDR3 spells CASSLGASSYEQYF. The CDR3 DNA reads TGTGCCAGCAGCTTAGGCGCGAGCTCCTACGAGCAGTACTTC. The chain recombines TRBV11-2 with TRBJ2-7, with D hard to call. The CDR3 runs 14 residues. Between the trimmed V and J ends, which lost 1 base and 0 bases, there was a span of 7 bases. Germline lookup yields CDR1 SGHAT and CDR2 FQNNGV. Combining the CDR3 with reference TRBV11-2 and TRBJ2-7 gives the whole variable domain EAGVAQSPRYKIIEKRQSVAFWCNPISGHATLYWYQQILGQGPKLLIQFQNNGVVDDSQLPKDRFSAERLKGVDSTLKIQPAKLEDSAVYLCASSLGASSYEQYFGPGTRLTVT.

The sample holds a few counts of this clonotype. The V call is TRBV6-5, the J call TRBJ2-4, with D perhaps matching TRBD1 or TRBD2 (5 bases each). Germline V gene lookup returns CDR1 MNHEY and CDR2 SVGAGI. The CDR3 runs 13 residues. V was trimmed by 2 bases and J by 7 bases, leaving 9 bases between them. CDR3 bases: TGTGCCAGCAGTTACGGGGGAATGAACATTCAGTACTTC. Translated: CASSYGGMNIQYF.

For the CDR3, the DNA is TGTGCCAGCAGCCAAGTTTTGGATACGCAGTATTTT. Translating gives CASSQVLDTQYF. The rearrangement uses TRBV3-1 and TRBJ2-3; D is uncertain. Germline V gene lookup returns CDR1 LGHDT and CDR2 YNNKEL (reference sequence). The V gene lost 1 base and the J gene lost 6 bases, with 5 bases spanning the gap. This CDR3 region has 12 residues.

In this sample, this clonotype turned up a few times. The chain carries TRBV12-3 or TRBV12-4 and TRBJ1-1, with D unresolved. This CDR3 spans 14 amino acids. Trimming removed 6 bases at V and 1 base at J, with 12 bases between. The CDR3 loop is CASSPVGGNTEAFF. The CDR3 DNA reads TGTGCCAGCAGCCCGGTTGGAGGGAACACTGAAGCTTTCTTT.

The chain carries TRBV12-5 and TRBJ1-1; D gene uncertain. With 0 bases removed from V and 7 bases from J, the gap between germline ends came to 6 bases. Germline CDR1 reads LGHNT; CDR2 reads FRNRAP. The CDR3 covers 12 residues. CDR3 in amino acids: CASGLVANEAFF. CDR3 DNA: TGTGCTAGTGGTTTGGTAGCCAATGAAGCTTTCTTT. Full variable domain (rest looked up from reference TRBV12-5 and TRBJ1-1): DARVTQTPRHKVTEMGQEVTMRCQPILGHNTVFWYRQTMMQGLELLAYFRNRAPLDDSGMPKDRFSAEMPDATLATLKIQPSEPRDSAVYFCASGLVANEAFFGQGTRLTVV.

This clonotype was observed a handful of times. The V gene is TRBV9, the J gene TRBJ1-3, with D maybe TRBD1 (5 bases). The germline V gene encodes CDR1 SGDLS and CDR2 YYNGEE. Trimming cost V 0 bases and J 0 bases, with 10 bases left between them. The CDR3 spans 16 residues. The CDR3 spells CASSVEVGGSGNTIYF. The CDR3 bases are TGTGCCAGCAGCGTAGAAGTGGGGGGCTCTGGAAACACCATATATTTT.

V usage is TRBV12-5 and J usage is TRBJ1-1; 9 positions agree with TRBD1. Germline trimming cut 4 bases from V and 8 bases from J; bases unmatched to any gene: 5. Germline CDR1 is LGHNT and CDR2 is FRNRAP. The CDR3 consists of 13 residues. The CDR3 DNA is TGTGCTAGTGGTTCCCAGGGGACAGGGGAAGCTTTCTTT. It codes for CASGSQGTGEAFF.

Only a few counts were recorded for this clonotype. The chain combines TRBV3-1 with TRBJ1-3, with no clear D. This CDR3 is built from 15 residues. The ends were cut back, 0 bases at V and 2 bases at J, with 8 bases in the middle. CDR1 is LGHDT, CDR2 YNNKEL, per germline (reference sequence). The CDR3 reads CASSQDGIPGNTIYF. The CDR3 DNA is TGTGCCAGCAGCCAAGACGGAATTCCTGGAAACACCATATATTTT.

This clonotype was seen a handful of times. V is TRBV27 and J is TRBJ1-2; D call uncertain. CDR1 is MNHEY, CDR2 SMNVEV, per germline (reference sequence). Trimming removed 0 bases from V and 0 bases from J, with 8 bases in between. The CDR3 is 15 residues long. In DNA form, the CDR3 reads TGTGCCAGCAGTTTATCTGGATCTCCTAACTATGGCTACACCTTC. It is translated as CASSLSGSPNYGYTF.

This clonotype was seen a few times. V and J are TRBV6-1 and TRBJ1-2, with D tentatively TRBD1 (5 bases). Trimming left V 2 bases short and J 5 bases short, with 15 bases between. The CDR3 length is 15 residues. Germline V gives CDR1 MNHNS, CDR2 SASEGT. The CDR3 DNA reads as TGTGCCAGCAGTGAACAAGGAGGGGATGGGTATGGCTACACCTTC. Its protein is CASSEQGGDGYGYTF.

This clonotype was seen at least ten times. V usage is TRBV12-3 or TRBV12-4 and J usage is TRBJ2-4, with TRBD2 matching over 7 bases. Trimming cost V 6 bases and J 6 bases; bases outside gene matches: 5. This CDR3 has 13 amino acids. The CDR3 DNA follows: TGTGCCAGCAGCCGGGACTATAGAAACATTCAGTACTTC. Translation: CASSRDYRNIQYF.

The rearrangement joins TRBV10-3 to TRBJ1-2; possible D gene TRBD1, 6 bases. V was trimmed by 4 bases and J by 7 bases, leaving 13 bases between them. Germline CDR1 and CDR2: ENHRY and SYGVKD. The CDR3 length is 13 residues. The CDR3 sequence: CAISGGRGVGYTF. CDR3 coding DNA: TGTGCCATCAGTGGAGGCAGGGGAGTTGGCTACACCTTC.

This clonotype was seen repeatedly, ten times or more. The chain uses TRBV4-3 and TRBJ1-1; no clear D. Trimming shortened V by 4 bases and J by 1 base, and 10 bases separated the two germline ends. The CDR3 totals 14 residues. The germline V gene has CDR1 LGHNA and CDR2 YSLEER. In DNA, the CDR3 is TGCGCCAGCAGCCGTCGCGAGGGGAACACTGAAGCTTTCTTT. Protein sequence: CASSRREGNTEAFF.

This clonotype has more than one count but fewer than ten. CDR3 sequence (DNA): TGCAGCGTAGCAAAGGGACTAGCTAACGAGCAGTACTTC. Translating it yields CSVAKGLANEQYF. V and J are TRBV29-1 and TRBJ2-7, with 9 positions matching TRBD2. Germline V gene lookup returns CDR1 SQVTM and CDR2 ANQGSEA. This CDR3 is built from 13 residues. Trimming at V came to 6 bases and at J to 5 bases, leaving 8 bases not matched to a gene.

V is TRBV5-6 and J is TRBJ2-1; D unresolved. Germline V lookup: CDR1 SGHDT, CDR2 YYEEEE. The CDR3 has 12 amino acids. Trimming stripped 2 bases from V and 9 bases from J, with 9 bases between. This CDR3 reads CASSLNTGEQFF. CDR3 coding DNA: TGTGCCAGCAGCTTAAATACGGGTGAGCAGTTCTTC.

The rearrangement links TRBV11-3 to TRBJ1-4, with no clear D. V lost 8 bases and J 5 bases, leaving 12 bases between the germline ends. The germline V gene has CDR1 SGHNT and CDR2 YENEEA. The CDR3 length is 13 residues. The CDR3 reads CASGGNPNEKLFF. In DNA, the CDR3 is TGTGCCAGCGGAGGGAATCCCAATGAAAAACTGTTTTTT.

The rearrangement links TRBV6-1 to TRBJ1-1; D call uncertain. The V end lost 8 bases, the J end lost 0 bases, and 10 bases lay between the germline ends. This CDR3 is built from 13 residues. Looked up from germline, CDR1 is MNHNS and CDR2 is SASEGT. This chain's CDR3 is CASCVGMNTEAFF. In DNA form, the CDR3 reads TGTGCCAGCTGTGTGGGCATGAACACTGAAGCTTTCTTT.

This clonotype has a count of ten or more. The V gene is TRBV28, the J gene TRBJ2-1, with a possible D match to TRBD1 (5 bases). Germline assignment: CDR1 MDHEN and CDR2 SYDVKM. This CDR3 is built from 12 residues. Trimming stripped 10 bases from V and 5 bases from J, with 12 bases between. CDR3 in amino acids: CAIRTDNNEQFF. Here the CDR3 DNA reads TGTGCCATTCGGACGGACAACAATGAGCAGTTCTTC.

This clonotype was observed a few times. DNA for the CDR3: TGTGCCTGGATGGGACTAGCGGGAGGGCCACGCGAGCAGTTCTTC. Translated: CAWMGLAGGPREQFF. V and J are TRBV30 and TRBJ2-1, with TRBD2 identical over 16 bases. The CDR3 is 15 amino acids. J was trimmed by 10 bases and V by 4 bases; bases with no gene match: 7. In germline, CDR1 is GTSNPN, CDR2 SVGIG (reference sequence).

This clonotype was detected ten times or more. The J gene is TRBJ2-1, the V gene TRBV6-2 or TRBV6-3; no firm D call. This CDR3 is built from 14 residues. V lost 2 bases, J lost 7 bases, and 12 bases lay in between. CDR1 is MNHEY and CDR2 is SVGEGT in the germline V gene. This CDR3 reads CASSYLAPRNEQFF. In nucleotides, the CDR3 is TGTGCCAGCAGTTACCTGGCCCCTAGGAATGAGCAGTTCTTC.

A few counts support this clonotype. The V gene is TRBV27, the J gene TRBJ2-1, with D tentatively TRBD1 (5 bases). The V and J ends lost 5 bases and 0 bases respectively, with 11 bases between them. CDR1 and CDR2 (germline): MNHEY, SMNVEV (reference sequence). The CDR3 has 15 residues. DNA of the CDR3: TGTGCCAGCAGTGAAAGGACACCCTCCTACAATGAGCAGTTCTTC. It encodes CASSERTPSYNEQFF.

The chain employs TRBV12-5 and TRBJ1-1, with D hard to call. Germline V lookup: CDR1 LGHNT, CDR2 FRNRAP. The CDR3 is made up of 13 amino acids. The V end was cut by 2 bases, the J end by 6 bases, with 10 bases between. CDR3 nucleotides: TGTGCTAGTGGTTTGCCTCCGTATCCTGAAGCTTTCTTT. This sequence encodes CASGLPPYPEAFF. The full variable domain, rest sourced from reference TRBV12-5 and TRBJ1-1, is DARVTQTPRHKVTEMGQEVTMRCQPILGHNTVFWYRQTMMQGLELLAYFRNRAPLDDSGMPKDRFSAEMPDATLATLKIQPSEPRDSAVYFCASGLPPYPEAFFGQGTRLTVV.

The sample holds a few counts of this clonotype. The chain recombines TRBV4-3 with TRBJ2-1; D possibly corresponds to TRBD1 (6 bases). The germline V and J ends were trimmed by 0 bases and 3 bases, with 12 bases remaining between them. The CDR3 consists of 16 residues. Germline V gene data show CDR1 as LGHNA and CDR2 as YSLEER. CDR3 sequence reads: CASSQDLQGVYNEQFF. Written as DNA, the CDR3 is TGCGCCAGCAGCCAAGATTTACAGGGAGTCTACAATGAGCAGTTCTTC.

The gene calls are TRBV20-1 and TRBJ2-2, with 8 bases lining up with TRBD1. Germline-derived CDR1 and CDR2 are DFQATT and SNEGSKA (reference sequence). With V trimmed by 2 bases and J by 3 bases, 5 bases remained unmatched. CDR3 length equals 15 residues. As DNA, the CDR3 is TGCAGTGCTAGACCCAGGGGGCCACACACCGGGGAGCTGTTTTTT. The encoded protein is CSARPRGPHTGELFF.

This clonotype showed up just a few times. The V and J genes are TRBV2 and TRBJ2-7; D is undetermined. Trimming removed 2 bases from V and 1 base from J, with 6 bases in between. Germline CDR1 SNHLY, CDR2 FYNNEI. CDR3 length equals 13 residues. This CDR3 is CASSEWGSYEQYF. CDR3 sequence (DNA): TGTGCCAGCAGTGAATGGGGATCCTACGAGCAGTACTTC.